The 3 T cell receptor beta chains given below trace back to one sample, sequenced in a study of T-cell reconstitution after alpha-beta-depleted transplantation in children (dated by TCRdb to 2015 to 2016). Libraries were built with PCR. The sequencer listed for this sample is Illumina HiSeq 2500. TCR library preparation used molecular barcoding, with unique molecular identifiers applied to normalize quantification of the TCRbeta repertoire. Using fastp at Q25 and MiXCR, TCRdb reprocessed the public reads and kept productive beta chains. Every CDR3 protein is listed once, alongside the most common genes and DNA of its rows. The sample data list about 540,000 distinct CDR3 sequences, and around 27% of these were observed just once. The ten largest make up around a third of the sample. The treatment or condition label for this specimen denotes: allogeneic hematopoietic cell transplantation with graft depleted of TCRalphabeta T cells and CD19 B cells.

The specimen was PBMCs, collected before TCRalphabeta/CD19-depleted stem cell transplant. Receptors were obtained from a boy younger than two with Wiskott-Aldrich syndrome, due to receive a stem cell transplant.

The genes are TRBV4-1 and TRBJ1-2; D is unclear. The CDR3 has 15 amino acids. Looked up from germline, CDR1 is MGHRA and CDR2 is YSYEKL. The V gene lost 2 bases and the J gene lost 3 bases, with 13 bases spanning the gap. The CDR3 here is CASSQYPPTHYGYTF. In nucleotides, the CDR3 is TGCGCCAGCAGCCAATATCCGCCAACTCACTATGGCTACACCTTC.

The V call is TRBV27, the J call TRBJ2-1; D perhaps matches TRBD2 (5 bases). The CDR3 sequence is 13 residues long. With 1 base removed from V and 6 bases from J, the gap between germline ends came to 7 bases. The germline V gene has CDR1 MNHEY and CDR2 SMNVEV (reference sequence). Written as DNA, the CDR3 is TGTGCCAGCAGTTTATGGGCGGGCAATGAGCAGTTCTTC. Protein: CASSLWAGNEQFF.

The DNA of the CDR3 is TGCGCCAGCAGCTTGAGACTAGCGGGAGGAGCGAACACCGGGGAGCTGTTTTTT. This codes for CASSLRLAGGANTGELFF. The rearrangement uses TRBV5-1 and TRBJ2-2, with 13 bases matching TRBD2. This CDR3 contains 18 residues. Per the germline V gene, CDR1 is SGHRS and CDR2 is YFSETQ. V dropped 1 base and J dropped 0; count of bases not matched to a gene: 3.